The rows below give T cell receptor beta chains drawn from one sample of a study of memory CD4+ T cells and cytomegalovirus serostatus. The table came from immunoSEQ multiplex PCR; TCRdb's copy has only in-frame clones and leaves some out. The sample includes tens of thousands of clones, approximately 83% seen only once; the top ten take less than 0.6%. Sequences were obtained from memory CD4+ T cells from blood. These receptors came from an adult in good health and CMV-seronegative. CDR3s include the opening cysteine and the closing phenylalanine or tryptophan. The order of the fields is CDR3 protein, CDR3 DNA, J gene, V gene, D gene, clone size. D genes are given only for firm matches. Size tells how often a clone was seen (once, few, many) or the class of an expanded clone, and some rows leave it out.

CASSVQGDADTIYF,TGTGCCAGCAGCGTACAAGGGGATGCGGACACCATATATTTT,TRBJ1-3,TRBV9,NA,NA
CASSIAAADTQYF,TGTGCCAGTAGTATAGCGGCAGCGGATACGCAGTATTTT,TRBJ2-3,TRBV19,NA,NA
CASRSGGGVYGYTF,TGTGCCAGCAGATCCGGGGGAGGGGTCTATGGCTACACCTTC,TRBJ1-2,TRBV27,NA,NA
CASSLSRYQETQYF,TGTGCCAGCAGCCTTTCTAGGTACCAAGAGACCCAGTACTTC,TRBJ2-5,TRBV4-2,NA,NA
CASSLLGVGKETQYF,TGCGCCAGCAGCTTGTTAGGCGTCGGGAAAGAGACCCAGTACTTC,TRBJ2-5,TRBV5-1,NA,once
CASSIGGWDTGELFF,TGTGCCAGTAGTATTGGTGGTTGGGACACCGGGGAGCTGTTTTTT,TRBJ2-2,TRBV19,NA,once
CSVQRTQRETQYF,TGCAGCGTTCAGAGGACACAAAGAGAGACCCAGTACTTC,TRBJ2-5,TRBV29-1,NA,NA
CASSPGHSGNTIYF,TGTGCCAGCAGCCCGGGACACTCTGGAAACACCATATATTTT,TRBJ1-3,TRBV14,NA,few
CATSTSMGGYTF,TGTGCCACCTCAACCTCCATGGGTGGCTACACCTTC,TRBJ1-2,TRBV19,NA,once
CASSQLESGGYTF,TGTGCCAGCAGCCAATTAGAGTCGGGGGGCTACACCTTC,TRBJ1-2,TRBV14,NA,few
CAISEWGGGPTDTQYF,TGTGCCATCAGTGAGTGGGGCGGGGGGCCCACAGATACGCAGTATTTT,TRBJ2-3,TRBV10-3,TRBD2,NA
CASSGPGQVYGYTF,TGTGCCAGCAGTGGACCTGGGCAGGTCTATGGCTACACCTTC,TRBJ1-2,TRBV6-1,NA,NA
CASSLGQGLNQPQHF,TGTGCCAGCAGCCTGGGACAGGGCCTAAATCAGCCCCAGCATTTT,TRBJ1-5,TRBV6-5,TRBD1,NA
CASSAAGTGDRKLFF,TGTGCCAGCAGTGCAGCCGGGACAGGGGATCGAAAACTGTTTTTT,TRBJ1-4,TRBV28,TRBD1,NA
CASSLTSGDQPQHF,TGTGCCAGCAGCTTGACTTCAGGGGATCAGCCCCAGCATTTT,TRBJ1-5,TRBV7-2,NA,NA
CASSVGAGGNQPQHF,TGTGCCAGCAGTGTTGGGGCGGGAGGCAATCAGCCCCAGCATTTT,TRBJ1-5,TRBV6-1,NA,NA
CASSVGGQGGQPQHF,TGTGCCAGCAGCGTTGGGGGACAGGGGGGTCAGCCCCAGCATTTT,TRBJ1-5,TRBV9,TRBD1,NA
CASSWLGAGGAFF,TGTGCCAGCAGTTGGTTGGGGGCAGGGGGAGCTTTCTTT,TRBJ1-1,TRBV28,TRBD1,NA
CASRGGGLTTDTQYF,TGTGCCAGTAGGGGCGGGGGGCTCACCACAGATACGCAGTATTTT,TRBJ2-3,TRBV19,TRBD2,NA
CASSQGEEDSPLHF,TGTGCCAGCAGCCAAGGGGAGGAAGATTCACCCCTCCACTTT,TRBJ1-6,TRBV4-2,NA,once
CASSLQGARFGETQYF,TGTGCCAGTAGTTTACAGGGGGCGCGGTTTGGAGAGACCCAGTACTTC,TRBJ2-5,TRBV19,TRBD1,NA
CASSLRGGTGELFF,TGTGCCAGCAGTTTAAGGGGGGGCACCGGGGAGCTGTTTTTT,TRBJ2-2,TRBV28,NA,NA
CASSQDATYGGYTF,TGTGCCAGCAGCCAAGACGCTACCTACGGGGGCTACACCTTC,TRBJ1-2,TRBV4-2,NA,NA
CASSVGLGGNQPQHF,TGCGCCAGCAGCGTAGGTCTGGGTGGCAATCAGCCCCAGCATTTT,TRBJ1-5,TRBV5-1,NA,NA